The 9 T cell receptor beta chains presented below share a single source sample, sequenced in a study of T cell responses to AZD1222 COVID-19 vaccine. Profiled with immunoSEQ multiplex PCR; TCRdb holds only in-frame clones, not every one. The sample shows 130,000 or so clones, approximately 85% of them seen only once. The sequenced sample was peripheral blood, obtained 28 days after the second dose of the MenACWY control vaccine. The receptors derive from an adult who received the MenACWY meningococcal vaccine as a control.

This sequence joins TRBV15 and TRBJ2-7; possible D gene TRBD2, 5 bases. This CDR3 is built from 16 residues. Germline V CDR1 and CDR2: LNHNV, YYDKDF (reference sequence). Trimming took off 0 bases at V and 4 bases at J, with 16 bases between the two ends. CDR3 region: CATSRDQGGSRYEQYF. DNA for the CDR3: TGTGCCACCAGCAGAGATCAAGGTGGGAGTAGGTACGAGCAGTACTTC.

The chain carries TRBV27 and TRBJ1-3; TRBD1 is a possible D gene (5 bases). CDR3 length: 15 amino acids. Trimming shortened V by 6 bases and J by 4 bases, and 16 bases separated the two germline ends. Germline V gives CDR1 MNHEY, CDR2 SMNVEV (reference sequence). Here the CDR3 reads CASSYSKGYGNTIYF. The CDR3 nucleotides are TGTGCCAGCAGCTACTCGAAGGGGTACGGAAACACCATATATTTT.

The CDR3 nucleotides read TGTGCCAGCAGCTCGCTCCCCGGGAGGACCCCTTACAATGAGCAGTTCTTC. This codes for CASSSLPGRTPYNEQFF. V and J are TRBV11-2 and TRBJ2-1, with 7 bases fitting TRBD2. The CDR3 sequence is 17 residues long. Trimming at V came to 4 bases and at J to 4 bases, leaving 13 bases not matched to a gene. Germline CDR1 SGHAT, CDR2 FQNNGV.

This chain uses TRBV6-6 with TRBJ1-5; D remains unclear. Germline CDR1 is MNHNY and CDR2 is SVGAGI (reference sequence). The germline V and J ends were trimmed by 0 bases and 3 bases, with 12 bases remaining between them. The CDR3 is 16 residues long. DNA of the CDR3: TGTGCCAGCAGTTACTCGAGGCCCCGATACAATCAGCCCCAGCATTTT. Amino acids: CASSYSRPRYNQPQHF.

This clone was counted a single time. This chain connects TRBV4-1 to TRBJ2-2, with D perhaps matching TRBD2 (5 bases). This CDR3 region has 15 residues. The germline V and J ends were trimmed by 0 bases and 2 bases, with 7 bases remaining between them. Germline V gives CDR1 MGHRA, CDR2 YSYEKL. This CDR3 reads CASSQDGKNTGELFF. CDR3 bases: TGCGCCAGCAGCCAAGACGGGAAAAACACCGGGGAGCTGTTTTTT.

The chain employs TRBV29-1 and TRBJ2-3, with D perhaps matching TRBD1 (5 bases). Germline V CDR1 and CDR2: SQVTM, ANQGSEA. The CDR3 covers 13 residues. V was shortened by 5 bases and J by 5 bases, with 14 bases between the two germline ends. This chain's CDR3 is CSVSGATGDTQYF. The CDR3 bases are TGCAGCGTTAGTGGGGCCACTGGAGATACGCAGTATTTT.

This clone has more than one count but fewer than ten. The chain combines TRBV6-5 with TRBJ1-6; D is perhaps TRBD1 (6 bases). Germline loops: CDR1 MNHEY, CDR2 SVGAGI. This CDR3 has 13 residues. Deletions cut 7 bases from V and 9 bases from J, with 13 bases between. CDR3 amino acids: CASKGGVRSPLHF. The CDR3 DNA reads TGTGCCAGCAAGGGGGGGGTACGTTCACCCCTCCACTTT.

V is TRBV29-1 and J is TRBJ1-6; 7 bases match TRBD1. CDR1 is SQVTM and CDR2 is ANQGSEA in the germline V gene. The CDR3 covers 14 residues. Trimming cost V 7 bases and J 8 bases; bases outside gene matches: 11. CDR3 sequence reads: CSAKTGLVDSPLHF. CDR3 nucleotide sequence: TGCAGCGCTAAGACAGGGCTAGTTGATTCACCCCTCCACTTT. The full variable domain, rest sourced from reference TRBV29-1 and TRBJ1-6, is SAVISQKPSRDICQRGTSLTIQCQVDSQVTMMFWYRQQPGQSLTLIATANQGSEATYESGFVIDKFPISRPNLTFSTLTVSNMSPEDSSIYLCSAKTGLVDSPLHFGNGTRLTVT.

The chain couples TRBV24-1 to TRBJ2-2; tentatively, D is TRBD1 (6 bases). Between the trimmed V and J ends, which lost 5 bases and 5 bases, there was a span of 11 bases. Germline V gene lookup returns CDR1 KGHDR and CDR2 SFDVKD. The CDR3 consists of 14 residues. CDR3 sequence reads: CATSAAGVTGELFF. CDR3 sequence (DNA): TGTGCCACCAGTGCCGCAGGGGTAACCGGGGAGCTGTTTTTT.